The T cell receptor beta chain described here comes from a study of T cells in Graves' hyperthyroidism and ophthalmopathy. RNA transcripts were the template for amplifying TCR beta CDR3 regions. HTBI primers drove first-round RT-PCR of the TCR CDR3. TCRdb re-analysed the multiplex PCR reads in MiXCR, keeping a single row per CDR3 protein. Of roughly 550,000 distinct CDR3 sequences in the sample, 15% to 20% were seen once. This clonotype was seen at least ten times. The J segment lost 7 bases and the V segment lost 6 bases, leaving 14 bases of the junction unmatched. In germline, CDR1 is SGHAT, CDR2 FQDESV (reference sequence). There are 15 residues in the CDR3.

The J gene is TRBJ2-7, the V gene TRBV11-1, with 8 bases lining up with TRBD1. Sequences were obtained from blood. The origin of this receptor is a woman aged 30 to 39 with Graves' ophthalmopathy. The CDR3 coding sequence is TGTGCCAGCAGTTCAGGGGGCCTGTCGATGGGAGAGCAGTACTTC. As protein: CASSSGGLSMGEQYF.